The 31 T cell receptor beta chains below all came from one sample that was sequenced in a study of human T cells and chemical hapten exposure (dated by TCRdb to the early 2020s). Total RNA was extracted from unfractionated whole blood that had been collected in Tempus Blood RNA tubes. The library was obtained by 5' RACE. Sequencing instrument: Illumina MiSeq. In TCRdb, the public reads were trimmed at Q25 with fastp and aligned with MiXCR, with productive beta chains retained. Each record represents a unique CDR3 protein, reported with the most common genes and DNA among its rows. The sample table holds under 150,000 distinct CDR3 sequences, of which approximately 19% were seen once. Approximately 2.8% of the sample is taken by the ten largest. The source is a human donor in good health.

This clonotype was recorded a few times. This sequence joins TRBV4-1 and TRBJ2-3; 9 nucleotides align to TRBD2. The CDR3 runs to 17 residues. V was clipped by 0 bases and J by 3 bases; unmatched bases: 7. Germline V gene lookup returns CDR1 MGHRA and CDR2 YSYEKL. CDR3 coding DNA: TGCGCCAGCAGCCAAGATCGGGCGGGAGGGCCAACAGATACGCAGTATTTT. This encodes CASSQDRAGGPTDTQYF.

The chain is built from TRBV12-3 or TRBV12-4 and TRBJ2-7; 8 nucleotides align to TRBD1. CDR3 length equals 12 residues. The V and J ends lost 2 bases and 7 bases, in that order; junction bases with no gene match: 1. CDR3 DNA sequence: TGTGCCAGCAGTTTAAGACAGGGGGAGCAGTACTTC. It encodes CASSLRQGEQYF.

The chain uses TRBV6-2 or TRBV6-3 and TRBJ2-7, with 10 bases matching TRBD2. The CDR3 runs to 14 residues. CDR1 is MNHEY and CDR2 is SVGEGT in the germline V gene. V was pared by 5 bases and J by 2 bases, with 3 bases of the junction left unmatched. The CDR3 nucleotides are TGTGCCAGCAGTGAAAGCGGGAGGGCCTACGAGCAGTACTTC. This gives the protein CASSESGRAYEQYF.

CDR3 protein: CASSEAGLAGTNEQFF. DNA for the CDR3: TGTGCCAGCAGTGAAGCGGGACTAGCGGGTACTAATGAGCAGTTCTTC. The chain is built from TRBV2 and TRBJ2-1, with 12 bases identical to TRBD2. V lost 0 bases, J lost 7 bases, and 4 bases stayed unmatched. CDR3 length equals 16 residues. Germline lookup yields CDR1 SNHLY and CDR2 FYNNEI.

This CDR3 reads CASSPSGREAYEQYF. CDR3 DNA sequence: TGTGCCAGCAGTCCGTCCGGGCGGGAGGCCTACGAGCAGTACTTC. The V call is TRBV28, the J call TRBJ2-7; TRBD2 aligns across 8 bases. The CDR3 contains 15 residues. The ends lost 5 bases at V and 2 bases at J; junction bases unmatched: 8. Germline loops: CDR1 MDHEN, CDR2 SYDVKM.

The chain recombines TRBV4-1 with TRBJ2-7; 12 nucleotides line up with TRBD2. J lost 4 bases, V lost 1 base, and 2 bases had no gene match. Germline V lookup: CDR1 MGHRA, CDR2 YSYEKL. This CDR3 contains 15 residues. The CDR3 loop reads CASSQVLAGGYEQYF. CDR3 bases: TGCGCCAGCAGCCAAGTCCTAGCGGGAGGGTACGAGCAGTACTTC.

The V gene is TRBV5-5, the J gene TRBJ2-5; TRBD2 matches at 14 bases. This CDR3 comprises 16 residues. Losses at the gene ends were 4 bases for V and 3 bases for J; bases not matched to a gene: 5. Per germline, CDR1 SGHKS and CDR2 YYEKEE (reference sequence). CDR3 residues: CASSKGLAGVEETQYF. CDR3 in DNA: TGTGCCAGCAGCAAGGGACTAGCGGGAGTAGAAGAGACCCAGTACTTC.

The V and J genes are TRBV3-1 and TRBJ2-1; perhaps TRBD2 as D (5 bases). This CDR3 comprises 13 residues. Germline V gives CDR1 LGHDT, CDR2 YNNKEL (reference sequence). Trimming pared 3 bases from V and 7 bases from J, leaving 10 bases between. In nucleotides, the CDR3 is TGTGCCAGCAGCCACCGAGGCGGGAATGAGCAGTTCTTC. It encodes CASSHRGGNEQFF.

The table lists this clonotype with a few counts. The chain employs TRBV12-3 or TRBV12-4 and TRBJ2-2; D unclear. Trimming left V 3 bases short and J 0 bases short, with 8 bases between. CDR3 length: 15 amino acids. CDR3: CASSFGVANTGELFF. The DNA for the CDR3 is TGTGCCAGCAGTTTTGGTGTTGCGAACACCGGGGAGCTGTTTTTT.

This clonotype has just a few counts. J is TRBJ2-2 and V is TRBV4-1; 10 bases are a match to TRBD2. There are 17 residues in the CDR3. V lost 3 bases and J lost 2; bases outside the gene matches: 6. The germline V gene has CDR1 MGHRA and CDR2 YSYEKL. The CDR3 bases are TGCGCCAGCAGCCAGAAACTAGCGGGGCCTAACACCGGGGAGCTGTTTTTT. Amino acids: CASSQKLAGPNTGELFF.

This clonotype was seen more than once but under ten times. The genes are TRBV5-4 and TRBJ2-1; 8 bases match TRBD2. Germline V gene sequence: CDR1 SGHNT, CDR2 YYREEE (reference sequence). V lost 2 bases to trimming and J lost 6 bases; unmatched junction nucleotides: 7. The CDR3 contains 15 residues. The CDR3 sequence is CASSLAGEGVNEQFF. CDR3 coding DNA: TGTGCCAGCAGCTTAGCGGGAGAGGGGGTCAATGAGCAGTTCTTC. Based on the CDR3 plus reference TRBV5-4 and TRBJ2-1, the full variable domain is ETGVTQSPTHLIKTRGQQVTLRCSSQSGHNTVSWYQQALGQGPQFIFQYYREEENGRGNFPPRFSGLQFPNYSSELNVNALELDDSALYLCASSLAGEGVNEQFFGPGTRLTVL.

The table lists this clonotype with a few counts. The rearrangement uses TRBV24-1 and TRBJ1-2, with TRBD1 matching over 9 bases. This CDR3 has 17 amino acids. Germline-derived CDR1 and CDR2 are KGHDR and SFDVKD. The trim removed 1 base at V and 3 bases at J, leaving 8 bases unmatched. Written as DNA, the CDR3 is TGTGCCACCAGTGATTTTGAACCCACAGGGGGCTACTATGGCTACACCTTC. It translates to CATSDFEPTGGYYGYTF.

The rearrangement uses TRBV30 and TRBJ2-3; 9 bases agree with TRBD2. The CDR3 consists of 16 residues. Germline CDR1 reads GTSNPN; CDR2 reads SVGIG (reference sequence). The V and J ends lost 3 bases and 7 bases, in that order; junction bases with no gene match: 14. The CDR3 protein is CAWRPPGGGRGNTQYF. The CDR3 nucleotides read TGTGCCTGGAGGCCCCCAGGAGGCGGGAGGGGAAATACGCAGTATTTT.

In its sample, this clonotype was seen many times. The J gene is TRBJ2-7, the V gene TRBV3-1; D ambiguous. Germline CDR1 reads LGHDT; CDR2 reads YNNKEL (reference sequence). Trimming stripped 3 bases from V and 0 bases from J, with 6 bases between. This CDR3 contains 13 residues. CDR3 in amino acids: CASSQRLSYEQYF. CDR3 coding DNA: TGTGCCAGCAGCCAGCGTCTCTCCTACGAGCAGTACTTC.

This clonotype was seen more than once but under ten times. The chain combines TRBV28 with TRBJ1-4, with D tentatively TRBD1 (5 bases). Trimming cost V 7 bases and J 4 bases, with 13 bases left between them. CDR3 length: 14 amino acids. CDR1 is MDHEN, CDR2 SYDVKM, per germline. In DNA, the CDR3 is TGTGCCAGCACCGAGCCAGGGAATAATGAAAAACTGTTTTTT. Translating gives CASTEPGNNEKLFF.

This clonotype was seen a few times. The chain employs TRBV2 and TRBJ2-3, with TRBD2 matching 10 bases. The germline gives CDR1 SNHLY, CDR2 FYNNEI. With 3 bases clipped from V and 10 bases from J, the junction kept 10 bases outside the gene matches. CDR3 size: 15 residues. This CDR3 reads CASSDSSSGSVSQYF. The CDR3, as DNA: TGTGCCAGCAGTGATTCGTCTAGCGGGAGTGTTTCGCAGTATTTT.

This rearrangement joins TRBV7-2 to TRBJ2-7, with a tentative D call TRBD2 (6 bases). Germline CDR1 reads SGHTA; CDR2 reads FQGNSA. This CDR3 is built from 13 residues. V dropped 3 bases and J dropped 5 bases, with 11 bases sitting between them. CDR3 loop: CASSFPTRNEQYF. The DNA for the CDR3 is TGTGCCAGCAGCTTCCCGACTAGAAACGAGCAGTACTTC.

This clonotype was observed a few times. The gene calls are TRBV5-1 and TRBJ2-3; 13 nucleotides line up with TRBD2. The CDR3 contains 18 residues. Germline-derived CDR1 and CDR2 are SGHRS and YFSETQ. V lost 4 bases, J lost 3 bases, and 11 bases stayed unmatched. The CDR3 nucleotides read TGCGCCAGCAGCCCCACTAGCGGGAGGGCTATGGCGACAGATACGCAGTATTTT. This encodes CASSPTSGRAMATDTQYF.

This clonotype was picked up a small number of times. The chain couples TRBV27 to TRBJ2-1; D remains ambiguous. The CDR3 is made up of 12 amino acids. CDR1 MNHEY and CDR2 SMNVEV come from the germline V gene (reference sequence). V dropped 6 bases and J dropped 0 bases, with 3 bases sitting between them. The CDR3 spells CASRPSYNEQFF. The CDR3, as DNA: TGTGCCAGCAGGCCCTCCTACAATGAGCAGTTCTTC.

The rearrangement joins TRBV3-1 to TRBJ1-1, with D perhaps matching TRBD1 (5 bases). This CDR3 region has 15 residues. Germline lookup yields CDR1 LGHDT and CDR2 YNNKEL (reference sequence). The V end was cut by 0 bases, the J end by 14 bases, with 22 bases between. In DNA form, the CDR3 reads TGTGCCAGCAGCCAAGAAAATTGGGGCCCCGGCGGGCTGTTCTTT. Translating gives CASSQENWGPGGLFF.

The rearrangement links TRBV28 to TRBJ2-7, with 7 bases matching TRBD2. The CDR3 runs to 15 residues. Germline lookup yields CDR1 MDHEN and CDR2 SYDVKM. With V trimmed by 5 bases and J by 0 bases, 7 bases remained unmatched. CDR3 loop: CASSRGGITSYEQYF. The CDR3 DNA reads TGTGCCAGCAGTCGGGGAGGGATCACCTCCTACGAGCAGTACTTC.

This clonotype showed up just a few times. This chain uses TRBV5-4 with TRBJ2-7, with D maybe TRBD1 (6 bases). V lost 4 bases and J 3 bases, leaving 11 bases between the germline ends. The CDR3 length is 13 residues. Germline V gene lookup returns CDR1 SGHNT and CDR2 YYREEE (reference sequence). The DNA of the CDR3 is TGTGCCAGCAGCCCCCCGGACAGCTACGAGCAGTACTTC. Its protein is CASSPPDSYEQYF.

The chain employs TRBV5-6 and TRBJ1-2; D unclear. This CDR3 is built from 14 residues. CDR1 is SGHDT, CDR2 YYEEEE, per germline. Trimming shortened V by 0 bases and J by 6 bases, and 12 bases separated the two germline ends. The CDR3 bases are TGTGCCAGCAGCTTGGTTGGAAGAATCGATGGCTACACCTTC. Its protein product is CASSLVGRIDGYTF.

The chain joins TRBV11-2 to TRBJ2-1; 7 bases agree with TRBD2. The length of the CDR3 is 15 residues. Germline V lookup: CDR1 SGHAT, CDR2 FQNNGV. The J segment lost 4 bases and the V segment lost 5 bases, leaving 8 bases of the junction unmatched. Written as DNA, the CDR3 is TGTGCCAGCAGCGAGAGCGGGACTTATTACAATGAGCAGTTCTTC. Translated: CASSESGTYYNEQFF.

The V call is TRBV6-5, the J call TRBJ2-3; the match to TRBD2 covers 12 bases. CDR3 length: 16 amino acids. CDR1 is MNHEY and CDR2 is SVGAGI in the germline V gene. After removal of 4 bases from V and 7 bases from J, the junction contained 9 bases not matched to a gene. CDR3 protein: CASSSTGTSGWNTQYF. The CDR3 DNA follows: TGTGCCAGCAGTTCCACCGGGACTAGCGGGTGGAATACGCAGTATTTT.

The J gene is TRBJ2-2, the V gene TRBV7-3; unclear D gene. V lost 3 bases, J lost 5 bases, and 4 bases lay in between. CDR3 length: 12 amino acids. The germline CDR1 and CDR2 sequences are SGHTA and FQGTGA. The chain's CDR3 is CASSFRTGELFF. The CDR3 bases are TGTGCCAGCAGCTTTCGTACCGGGGAGCTGTTTTTT.

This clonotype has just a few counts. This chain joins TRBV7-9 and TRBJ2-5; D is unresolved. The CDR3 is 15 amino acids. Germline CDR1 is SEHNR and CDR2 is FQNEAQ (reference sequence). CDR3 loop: CVTSGPWLSEETQYF. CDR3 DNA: TGTGTCACTTCAGGCCCCTGGTTATCGGAAGAGACCCAGTACTTC.

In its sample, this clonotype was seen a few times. The CDR3 reads CASSRTTSRNEQFF. The CDR3 DNA reads TGTGCCAGCAGCCGAACGACTAGTCGCAATGAGCAGTTCTTC. The V call is TRBV7-9, the J call TRBJ2-1, with a tentative D call TRBD2 (6 bases). Germline V gene data show CDR1 as SEHNR and CDR2 as FQNEAQ (reference sequence). V lost 5 bases and J 6 bases, leaving 14 bases between the germline ends. This CDR3 comprises 14 residues.

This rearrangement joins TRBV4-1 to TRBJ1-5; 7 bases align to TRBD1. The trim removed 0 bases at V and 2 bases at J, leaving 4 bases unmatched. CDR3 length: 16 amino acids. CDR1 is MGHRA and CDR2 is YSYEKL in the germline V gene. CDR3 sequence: CASSQDTGTGNQPQHF. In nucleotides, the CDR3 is TGCGCCAGCAGCCAAGATACCGGGACAGGCAATCAGCCCCAGCATTTT.

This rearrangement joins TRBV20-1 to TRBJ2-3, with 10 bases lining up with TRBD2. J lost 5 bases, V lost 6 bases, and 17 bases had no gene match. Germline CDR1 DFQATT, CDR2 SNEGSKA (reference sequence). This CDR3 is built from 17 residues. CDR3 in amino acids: CSAAGEAGGAQIDTQYF. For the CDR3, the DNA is TGCAGTGCCGCCGGGGAAGCGGGAGGGGCACAGATAGATACGCAGTATTTT.

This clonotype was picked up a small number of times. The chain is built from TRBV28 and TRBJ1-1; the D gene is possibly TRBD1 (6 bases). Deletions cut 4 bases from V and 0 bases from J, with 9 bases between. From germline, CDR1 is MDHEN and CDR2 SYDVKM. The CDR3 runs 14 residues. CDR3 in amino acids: CASSSDRLNTEAFF. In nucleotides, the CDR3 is TGTGCCAGCAGTTCGGACAGACTGAACACTGAAGCTTTCTTT.